Below are 25 T cell receptor beta chains sequenced from a single sample in a study of T cell responses to AZD1222 COVID-19 vaccine. Profiling relied on immunoSEQ multiplex PCR, and the TCRdb table lists in-frame clones only, not all of them. The repertoire holds some 110,000 clones, with roughly nine tenths as singletons. Here the sequenced sample was peripheral blood, taken on day 0 of AZD1222 vaccination. The receptors shown here come from an adult in good health.

The chain uses TRBV2 and TRBJ2-7; the match to TRBD2 covers 13 bases. Trimming cost V 11 bases and J 5 bases; bases outside gene matches: 18. The CDR3 is made up of 17 amino acids. CDR1 and CDR2 from the germline V gene are SNHLY and FYNNEI. CDR3 coding DNA: TGTGCCGCAAGGAAGGGCGCGTCCGGGACTAGCGGGAACGAGCAGTACTTC. Encoded protein: CAARKGASGTSGNEQYF.

Turning to this clone: This same CDR3 is encoded by further DNA sequences in the sample. J is TRBJ1-2 and V is TRBV3-1 (or the pseudogene TRBV3-2), with a weak D call TRBD1 (5 bases). This CDR3 contains 14 residues. V lost 1 base to trimming and J lost 2 bases, with 8 bases between them. Germline lookup yields CDR1 LGHDT and CDR2 YNNKEL (reference sequence). CDR3 DNA: TGTGCCAGCAGCCAAGCCACAGGAAACTATGGCTACACCTTC. This translates into CASSQATGNYGYTF.

The V and J genes are TRBV27 and TRBJ2-7; possibly TRBD1 or TRBD2 for D (5 bases each). CDR1 is MNHEY and CDR2 is SMNVEV in the germline V gene (reference sequence). The CDR3 is 15 amino acids. V was clipped by 6 bases and J by 1 base, with 16 bases between them. The CDR3 region is CASSKIGTASYEQYF. The DNA for the CDR3 is TGTGCCAGCAGCAAAATCGGGACCGCATCCTACGAGCAGTACTTC.

The V call is TRBV7-2, the J call TRBJ1-5; no clear D gene. The CDR3 has 16 residues. Trimming shortened V by 2 bases and J by 3 bases, and 14 bases separated the two germline ends. CDR1 is SGHTA, CDR2 FQGNSA, per germline. CDR3 amino acids: CASSLSGRRINQPQHF. For the CDR3, the DNA is TGTGCCAGCAGCTTATCCGGAAGAAGAATCAATCAGCCCCAGCATTTT. Full variable domain (outside the CDR3, taken from reference TRBV7-2 and TRBJ1-5): GAGVSQSPSNKVTEKGKDVELRCDPISGHTALYWYRQSLGQGLEFLIYFQGNSAPDKSGLPSDRFSAERTGGSVSTLTIQRTQQEDSAVYLCASSLSGRRINQPQHFGDGTRLSIL.

The chain employs TRBV6-5 and TRBJ1-1, with a weak D call TRBD1 (6 bases). V was trimmed by 8 bases and J by 2 bases, leaving 18 bases between them. The germline V gene encodes CDR1 MNHEY and CDR2 SVGAGI. CDR3 size: 15 residues. The CDR3 DNA is TGTGCCAGCCCTAAGTGGCAGGGGACCAACACTGAAGCTTTCTTT. This translates into CASPKWQGTNTEAFF.

The J gene is TRBJ1-1, the V gene TRBV19, with D tentatively TRBD1 (6 bases). V was shortened by 7 bases and J by 5 bases, with 14 bases between the two germline ends. Germline loops: CDR1 LNHDA, CDR2 SQIVND (reference sequence). CDR3 length: 13 residues. CDR3 nucleotides: TGTGCCAGTAAACAGGGAGGATGGACTGAAGCTTTCTTT. Translation: CASKQGGWTEAFF.

The gene calls are TRBV25-1 and TRBJ1-1; TRBD1 matches 9 bases. The germline CDR1 and CDR2 sequences are MGHDK and SYGVNS. The length of the CDR3 is 15 residues. The J segment lost 5 bases and the V segment lost 5 bases, leaving 9 bases of the junction unmatched. The CDR3 DNA is TGTGCCAGCAGTAACCCGGGACAGGGAGAGACTGAAGCTTTCTTT. Translating it yields CASSNPGQGETEAFF.

The chain recombines TRBV5-1 with TRBJ2-3, with 8 bases identical to TRBD1. The CDR3 loop spans 14 amino acids. The germline V gene has CDR1 SGHRS and CDR2 YFSETQ. The V and J ends lost 4 bases and 1 base, in that order; junction bases with no gene match: 2. The CDR3 here is CASSPGQGTDTQYF. CDR3 in DNA: TGCGCCAGCAGCCCGGGACAGGGCACAGATACGCAGTATTTT.

This chain links TRBV4-3 with TRBJ1-4; 9 bases are shared with TRBD1. In germline, CDR1 is LGHNA, CDR2 YSLEER. The CDR3 extends over 17 amino acids. J was trimmed by 5 bases and V by 0 bases; bases with no gene match: 7. In nucleotides, the CDR3 is TGCGCCAGCAGCCAAGAAGGTGTCGGGACAGGGAATGAAAAACTGTTTTTT. Translation gives CASSQEGVGTGNEKLFF.

The chain is built from TRBV2 and TRBJ1-1; 9 bases match TRBD1. The CDR3 sequence is 17 residues long. The germline V gene encodes CDR1 SNHLY and CDR2 FYNNEI. The J segment lost 1 base and the V segment lost 4 bases, leaving 10 bases of the junction unmatched. The CDR3 reads CASSAPGQGRSNTEAFF. The DNA of the CDR3 is TGTGCCAGCAGTGCACCGGGACAGGGAAGGTCGAACACTGAAGCTTTCTTT.

This clone was detected once. An end of the junction differs from the germline gene, which may be a read error. The chain uses TRBV6-1 and TRBJ2-1; a possible D gene is TRBD2 (5 bases). The CDR3 length is 16 residues. Germline V gene lookup returns CDR1 MNHNS and CDR2 SASEGT. CDR3 protein: CASSEGSGTSYNEQFF. The CDR3 DNA sequence: TGTGCCAGCAGCGAAGGGAGTGGCACCTCCTACAATGAGCAGTTCTTC.

The genes are TRBV28 and TRBJ2-3; D possibly corresponds to TRBD2 (6 bases). Germline V gives CDR1 MDHEN, CDR2 SYDVKM. The CDR3 is made up of 16 amino acids. The ends were cut back, 7 bases at V and 0 bases at J, with 17 bases in the middle. The CDR3 here is CASTPPGVWSTDTQYF. The CDR3 bases are TGTGCCAGCACCCCTCCGGGGGTTTGGAGCACAGATACGCAGTATTTT.

This sequence joins TRBV5-1 and TRBJ2-5; 7 positions match TRBD2. Trimming removed 0 bases from V and 3 bases from J; junction bases left unmatched: 2. CDR3 length equals 14 residues. CDR1 is SGHRS, CDR2 YFSETQ, per germline. CDR3 in amino acids: CASSLGGLEETQYF. CDR3 coding DNA: TGCGCCAGCAGCTTGGGCGGACTAGAAGAGACCCAGTACTTC.

The chain combines TRBV10-3 with TRBJ2-5; no firm D call. Germline-derived CDR1 and CDR2 are ENHRY and SYGVKD. V gave up 4 bases and J gave up 2 bases, with 5 bases separating them. CDR3 length: 12 amino acids. CDR3 amino acids: CAISGQQETQYF. In nucleotides, the CDR3 is TGTGCCATCAGTGGGCAGCAAGAGACCCAGTACTTC.

The sample holds one count of this clone. The V call is TRBV7-8, the J call TRBJ1-5; no definite D call. CDR3 length: 13 residues. Trimming took off 5 bases at V and 4 bases at J, with 9 bases between the two ends. Per germline, CDR1 SGHVS and CDR2 FQNEAQ. The CDR3 protein is CASSPTENQPQHF. The DNA of the CDR3 is TGTGCCAGCAGCCCAACAGAAAATCAGCCCCAGCATTTT.

V is TRBV27 and J is TRBJ2-6; the match to TRBD1 covers 9 bases. Germline trimming cut 5 bases from V and 2 bases from J; bases unmatched to any gene: 4. CDR1 is MNHEY and CDR2 is SMNVEV in the germline V gene (reference sequence). There are 16 residues in the CDR3. DNA of the CDR3: TGTGCCAGCAGTCCGGGACAGGGCGCTGGGGCCAACGTCCTGACTTTC. Its translation is CASSPGQGAGANVLTF. Variable domain in full (rest from reference TRBV27 and TRBJ2-6): EAQVTQNPRYLITVTGKKLTVTCSQNMNHEYMSWYRQDPGLGLRQIYYSMNVEVTDKGDVPEGYKVSRKEKRNFPLILESPSPNQTSLYFCASSPGQGAGANVLTFGAGSRLTVL.

V usage is TRBV28 and J usage is TRBJ1-5; D is uncertain. This CDR3 region has 14 residues. Germline CDR1 is MDHEN and CDR2 is SYDVKM. Trimming stripped 2 bases from V and 1 base from J, with 6 bases between. The CDR3 nucleotides read TGTGCCAGCAGTTTAACCCTAAGCAATCAGCCCCAGCATTTT. Encoded protein: CASSLTLSNQPQHF.

This clone was seen a few times. DNA for the CDR3: TGCGCCAGCAGCCAAGGCCTACTGGGAAACACCATATATTTT. This codes for CASSQGLLGNTIYF. This chain joins TRBV4-1 and TRBJ1-3; no reliable D call. Looked up from germline, CDR1 is MGHRA and CDR2 is YSYEKL. The CDR3 runs to 14 residues. The germline V and J ends were trimmed by 1 base and 4 bases, with 8 bases remaining between them.

The chain combines TRBV7-9 with TRBJ1-1; maybe TRBD1 (5 bases). Germline-derived CDR1 and CDR2 are SEHNR and FQNEAQ (reference sequence). Trimming took off 5 bases at V and 1 base at J, with 20 bases between the two ends. The length of the CDR3 is 17 residues. CDR3 sequence reads: CASSTSREGLGNTEAFF. The CDR3 DNA follows: TGTGCCAGCAGCACCTCCAGAGAGGGACTGGGGAACACTGAAGCTTTCTTT.

The chain recombines TRBV19 with TRBJ2-7, with TRBD2 as a possible D gene (5 bases). The V end was cut by 6 bases, the J end by 7 bases, with 13 bases between. The CDR3 totals 12 residues. In germline, CDR1 is LNHDA, CDR2 SQIVND (reference sequence). This CDR3 reads CASRDGRGEQYF. The CDR3 DNA is TGTGCCAGTAGGGACGGACGAGGGGAGCAGTACTTC.

The V call is TRBV7-9, the J call TRBJ2-1, with 10 positions matching TRBD2. Germline assignment: CDR1 SEHNR and CDR2 FQNEAQ (reference sequence). The CDR3 spans 18 residues. V gave up 5 bases and J gave up 7 bases; unmatched junction bases: 17. As DNA, the CDR3 is TGTGCCAGCAGCCCCGGGACTAGCGCGAGCCCTTCCCGAAATGAGCAGTTCTTC. This encodes CASSPGTSASPSRNEQFF.

This clone was recorded once. This chain joins TRBV7-9 and TRBJ1-6; no clear D gene. CDR1 is SEHNR, CDR2 FQNEAQ, per germline (reference sequence). The CDR3 sequence is 17 residues long. V lost 5 bases to trimming and J lost 0 bases, with 14 bases between them. Written as DNA, the CDR3 is TGTGCCAGCAGCCCGACAACTACGAGCTCCTATAATTCACCCCTCCACTTT. It translates to CASSPTTTSSYNSPLHF.

This clone has a handful of counts. This rearrangement joins TRBV14 to TRBJ1-4; the D gene is possibly TRBD1 (6 bases). CDR3 length equals 17 residues. Germline V gene lookup returns CDR1 SGHDN and CDR2 FVKESK. Trimming pared 0 bases from V and 0 bases from J, leaving 11 bases between. The CDR3 spells CASSQDAGVATNEKLFF. The DNA of the CDR3 is TGTGCCAGCAGCCAAGATGCAGGGGTAGCAACTAATGAAAAACTGTTTTTT.

The V call is TRBV7-9, the J call TRBJ2-3, with 7 bases that match TRBD1. V was clipped by 4 bases and J by 4 bases; unmatched bases: 11. Germline-derived CDR1 and CDR2 are SEHNR and FQNEAQ (reference sequence). The CDR3 length is 16 residues. CDR3 protein: CASSYGLGTESDTQYF. Here the CDR3 DNA reads TGTGCCAGCAGCTACGGCCTTGGGACAGAATCAGATACGCAGTATTTT. The variable domain in full, with the rest retrieved from reference TRBV7-9 and TRBJ2-3, is DTGVSQNPRHKITKRGQNVTFRCDPISEHNRLYWYRQTLGQGPEFLTYFQNEAQLEKSRLLSDRFSAERPKGSFSTLEIQRTEQGDSAMYLCASSYGLGTESDTQYFGPGTRLTVL.

V gene TRBV9 combines with J gene TRBJ1-5, with D possibly TRBD1 on 6 matching bases. The V and J ends lost 4 bases and 6 bases respectively, with 11 bases between them. CDR3 length: 13 amino acids. Germline V gives CDR1 SGDLS, CDR2 YYNGEE. The CDR3 region has the DNA TGTGCCAGCAGCCGGGGGCAAGGTCAGCCCCAGCATTTT. As protein: CASSRGQGQPQHF.